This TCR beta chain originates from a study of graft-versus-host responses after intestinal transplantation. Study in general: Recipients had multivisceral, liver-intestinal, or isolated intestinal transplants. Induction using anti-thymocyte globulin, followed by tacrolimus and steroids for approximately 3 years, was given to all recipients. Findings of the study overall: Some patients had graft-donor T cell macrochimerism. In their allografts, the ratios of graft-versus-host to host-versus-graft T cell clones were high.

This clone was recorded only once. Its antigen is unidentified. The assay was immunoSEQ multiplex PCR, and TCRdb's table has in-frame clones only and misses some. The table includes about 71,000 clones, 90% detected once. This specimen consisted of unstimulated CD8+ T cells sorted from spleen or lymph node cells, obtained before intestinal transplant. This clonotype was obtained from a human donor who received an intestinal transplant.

CDR3 sequence (DNA): TGTGCCAGCAACCCCGGGGAAAGCACAGATACGCAGTATTTT. It translates to CASNPGESTDTQYF. The rearrangement joins TRBV7-8 to TRBJ2-3, with D perhaps matching TRBD2 (5 bases). Germline V gene lookup returns CDR1 SGHVS and CDR2 FQNEAQ. V lost 7 bases and J lost 0, with 11 bases in between. This CDR3 is built from 14 residues.